The clone carrying this T cell receptor (beta chain) was observed many times. The record originates from a study of T cells in Graves' hyperthyroidism and ophthalmopathy. The CDR3 is 12 amino acids. The V and J ends lost 4 bases and 6 bases, in that order; junction bases with no gene match: 1. The germline gives CDR1 MNHEY, CDR2 SMNVEV (reference sequence). Researchers amplified the TCR beta CDR3 regions from RNA transcripts. When the TCR CDR3 underwent first-round RT-PCR, the HTBI primer set was used. TCRdb passed the multiplex PCR reads through MiXCR, listing each CDR3 protein once. Among 310,000 or so distinct CDR3 sequences, over 15% were seen once, and the ten largest hold around 61%.

The genes are TRBV27 and TRBJ1-2, with 8 bases matching TRBD1. Sequenced material: blood. This TCR was recovered from an older woman with Graves' ophthalmopathy. CDR3 in amino acids: CASSYRGDGYTF. CDR3 DNA sequence: TGTGCCAGCAGTTACAGGGGGGATGGCTACACCTTC.